This T cell receptor (beta chain) was sequenced for a study of siplizumab effects on memory and regulatory T cells. Trimming took 4 bases from V and 7 from J, leaving 11 bases between them. The V gene's germline CDR1 is KGHSH and CDR2 LQKENI. This CDR3 is 13 amino acids long. It was at 37°C and for more than 5 days that the mixed lymphocyte reaction cells were cocultured. Details on this clone: As yet, its antigen is unknown.

Profiling relied on immunoSEQ multiplex PCR, and the TCRdb table lists in-frame clones only, not all of them. The sample holds approximately 14,000 clones, roughly 40% seen once. The specimen was CFSE-low (dividing) CD4+ T cells sorted from an allogeneic mixed lymphocyte reaction. This receptor was taken from a human donor in good health; the cells came from an allogeneic mixed lymphocyte reaction. Some clones in this sample may be carry-over from other donors' samples. The chain couples TRBV18 to TRBJ1-5; no clear D. This CDR3 reads CASSLQSGQPQHF. CDR3 in DNA: TGTGCCAGCTCACTACAGTCGGGCCAGCCCCAGCATTTT.